Shown below are 21 T cell receptor beta chains from a single sample sequenced in a study of stem cell transplantation in POMP-related autoinflammatory disease. Sequencing was performed with immunoSEQ multiplex PCR; in TCRdb, only in-frame clones are kept and a portion is missing. The table includes tens of thousands of clones, approximately 91% detected once. Sequenced material: CD4+ T cells from PBMCs, taken after stem cell transplantation. The receptors were gathered from a human patient with POMP-related autoinflammation and immune dysregulation (PRAID). Some of the T cells might come from the graft donor.

This chain links TRBV9 with TRBJ2-3; a weak D match, TRBD2 (6 bases). The CDR3 runs to 15 residues. Germline assignment: CDR1 SGDLS and CDR2 YYNGEE. Between the trimmed V and J ends, which lost 5 bases and 0 bases, there was a span of 13 bases. The CDR3 coding sequence is TGTGCCAGCAGAGCAGCGGGCCTTAGCACAGATACGCAGTATTTT. Amino acid sequence: CASRAAGLSTDTQYF.

This clone was seen once. The J gene is TRBJ2-7, the V gene TRBV18; 8 bases are a match to TRBD2. This CDR3 region has 14 residues. In germline, CDR1 is KGHSH, CDR2 LQKENI. With 6 bases clipped from V and 6 bases from J, the junction kept 10 bases outside the gene matches. The CDR3 spells CASSLKAGAVEQYF. The CDR3 nucleotides are TGTGCCAGCTCCCTTAAAGCGGGAGCAGTCGAGCAGTACTTC. Complete variable domain (other parts from reference TRBV18 and TRBJ2-7): NAGVMQNPRHLVRRRGQEARLRCSPMKGHSHVYWYRQLPEEGLKFMVYLQKENIIDESGMPKERFSAEFPKEGPSILRIQQVVRGDSAAYFCASSLKAGAVEQYFGPGTRLTVT.

The chain recombines TRBV29-1 with TRBJ2-5; no definite D call. Per germline, CDR1 SQVTM and CDR2 ANQGSEA. Trimming stripped 6 bases from V and 0 bases from J, with 17 bases between. This CDR3 has 15 amino acids. The CDR3 sequence is CSVPNPQQYQETQYF. DNA of the CDR3: TGCAGCGTCCCAAACCCACAACAGTACCAAGAGACCCAGTACTTC.

This rearrangement joins TRBV28 to TRBJ1-2; 7 nucleotides line up with TRBD1. J lost 2 bases, V lost 8 bases, and 5 bases had no gene match. This CDR3 has 13 amino acids. The germline V gene has CDR1 MDHEN and CDR2 SYDVKM. The CDR3 region is CASRLGQNYGYTF. In DNA, the CDR3 is TGTGCCAGCCGATTGGGACAGAACTATGGCTACACCTTC.

The chain couples TRBV11-2 to TRBJ2-2, with D perhaps TRBD1 (6 bases). This CDR3 comprises 15 residues. Germline loops: CDR1 SGHAT, CDR2 FQNNGV. Trimming shortened V by 5 bases and J by 0 bases, and 10 bases separated the two germline ends. The CDR3 protein is CASSDGQSNTGELFF. The CDR3 DNA sequence: TGTGCCAGCAGCGATGGACAGTCGAACACCGGGGAGCTGTTTTTT.

The chain links TRBV4-2 to TRBJ1-2, with D perhaps matching TRBD1 (5 bases). The V gene lost 0 bases and the J gene lost 2 bases, with 16 bases spanning the gap. CDR1 and CDR2 from the germline V gene are LGHNA and YNFKEQ. The CDR3 is made up of 17 amino acids. The CDR3 DNA reads TGTGCCAGCAGCCAAGAATTTAGGGTATGGGACAACTATGGCTACACCTTC. The encoded protein is CASSQEFRVWDNYGYTF.

The chain carries TRBV18 and TRBJ1-1; 8 bases agree with TRBD1. Germline CDR1 is KGHSH and CDR2 is LQKENI. This CDR3 spans 15 amino acids. The ends lost 3 bases at V and 5 bases at J; junction bases unmatched: 8. The CDR3 protein is CASSPGHRGRTEAFF. The CDR3 nucleotides read TGTGCCAGCTCACCGGGACACAGGGGGAGAACTGAAGCTTTCTTT.

The chain carries TRBV29-1 and TRBJ2-7; D might be TRBD2 (6 bases). CDR3 size: 14 residues. Germline assignment: CDR1 SQVTM and CDR2 ANQGSEA. Deletions cut 6 bases from V and 3 bases from J, with 18 bases between. The CDR3 DNA reads TGCAGCGTGAAGGAGCGGCAGGGAGGCTACGAGCAGTACTTC. It encodes CSVKERQGGYEQYF.

The chain employs TRBV24-1 and TRBJ1-2, with D unresolved. The CDR3 is made up of 12 amino acids. Deletions cut 4 bases from V and 0 bases from J, with 2 bases between. Germline lookup yields CDR1 KGHDR and CDR2 SFDVKD. The CDR3 sequence is CATSETNYGYTF. The CDR3, as DNA: TGTGCCACCAGTGAAACTAACTATGGCTACACCTTC.

The chain is built from TRBV5-1 and TRBJ1-1; TRBD1 is a possible D gene (5 bases). The CDR3 is 15 amino acids. Germline V gene sequence: CDR1 SGHRS, CDR2 YFSETQ. V was cut by 5 bases and J by 11 bases, with 25 bases left in between. In DNA, the CDR3 is TGCGCCAGCAGAACGGGTCAGGGAAGGTGGTCTGCGGCTTTCTTT. It codes for CASRTGQGRWSAAFF.

V usage is TRBV28 and J usage is TRBJ2-3; D is possibly TRBD1 or TRBD2 (7 bases each). Trimming removed 4 bases at V and 3 bases at J, with 20 bases between. Germline V lookup: CDR1 MDHEN, CDR2 SYDVKM. This CDR3 has 17 amino acids. CDR3 coding DNA: TGTGCCAGCAGTTCCGCCGGCAGGGGGGAGGGAACAGATACGCAGTATTTT. Amino acids: CASSSAGRGEGTDTQYF.

This clone was found once. This chain links TRBV5-1 with TRBJ1-1; TRBD1 matches 7 bases. V lost 0 bases, J lost 1 base, and 6 bases stayed unmatched. The germline CDR1 and CDR2 sequences are SGHRS and YFSETQ. CDR3 length: 16 amino acids. DNA for the CDR3: TGCGCCAGCAGCTTGGACCGACAGGGACCGAACACTGAAGCTTTCTTT. It translates to CASSLDRQGPNTEAFF.

The V and J genes are TRBV19 and TRBJ1-1; 10 nucleotides line up with TRBD1. J was trimmed by 11 bases and V by 10 bases; bases with no gene match: 13. The CDR3 is made up of 13 amino acids. CDR1 is LNHDA, CDR2 SQIVND, per germline (reference sequence). CDR3 DNA sequence: TGTGCCACCGGGGCGGACAGGGGGTCGAGGGCTTTCTTT. Amino acid sequence: CATGADRGSRAFF. Variable domain in full (rest from reference TRBV19 and TRBJ1-1): DGGITQSPKYLFRKEGQNVTLSCEQNLNHDAMYWYRQDPGQGLRLIYYSQIVNDFQKGDIAEGYSVSREKKESFPLTVTSAQKNPTAFYLCATGADRGSRAFFGQGTRLTVV.

This chain connects TRBV2 to TRBJ2-6, with 10 bases that match TRBD1. The V segment lost 7 bases and the J segment 2 bases; nucleotides outside the gene matches: 5. Per germline, CDR1 SNHLY and CDR2 FYNNEI. CDR3 length: 16 residues. CDR3 DNA: TGTGCCAGCAAGGGACAGGGGATAACTGGGGCCAACGTCCTGACTTTC. Protein sequence: CASKGQGITGANVLTF.

The chain has TRBV7-9 and TRBJ2-2; possibly TRBD2 for D (6 bases). Germline V gene sequence: CDR1 SEHNR, CDR2 FQNEAQ (reference sequence). Trimming left V 2 bases short and J 6 bases short, with 19 bases between. The CDR3 loop spans 17 amino acids. For the CDR3, the DNA is TGTGCCAGCAGCTTACCCCTGGGGGGACGGAGGCCCGGGGAGCTGTTTTTT. Translated, it gives CASSLPLGGRRPGELFF.

This chain links TRBV6-5 with TRBJ2-7; D is unclear. The CDR3 covers 14 residues. V gave up 2 bases and J gave up 4 bases, with 12 bases separating them. Per the germline V gene, CDR1 is MNHEY and CDR2 is SVGAGI. The CDR3 DNA is TGTGCCAGCAGTTACCGGCTTGGCAAGTACGAGCAGTACTTC. It translates to CASSYRLGKYEQYF.

The V and J genes are TRBV7-9 and TRBJ2-2; D unresolved. Germline CDR1 reads SEHNR; CDR2 reads FQNEAQ (reference sequence). Trimming removed 5 bases from V and 0 bases from J, with 7 bases in between. CDR3 length: 14 amino acids. CDR3 residues: CASSAQPNTGELFF. In DNA, the CDR3 is TGTGCCAGCAGCGCCCAACCGAACACCGGGGAGCTGTTTTTT.

The V and J genes are TRBV9 and TRBJ2-1; 15 bases match TRBD2. The CDR3 runs to 18 residues. Looked up from germline, CDR1 is SGDLS and CDR2 is YYNGEE. Trimming cost V 0 bases and J 4 bases; bases outside gene matches: 5. This CDR3 is CASSVVGTSGGIYNEQFF. The DNA of the CDR3 is TGTGCCAGCAGCGTAGTTGGGACTAGCGGGGGGATATACAATGAGCAGTTCTTC.

V and J are TRBV6-5 and TRBJ1-2; 7 positions agree with TRBD1. The germline gives CDR1 MNHEY, CDR2 SVGAGI. Unmatched junction bases numbered 9, after V lost 6 bases and J lost 5 bases. The CDR3 spans 14 residues. CDR3 in amino acids: CASRRTGKGYGYTF. The CDR3 nucleotides read TGTGCCAGCAGGCGGACAGGAAAGGGGTATGGCTACACCTTC.

The chain employs TRBV6-6 and TRBJ2-7, with a weak D call TRBD1 (6 bases). The CDR3 is 14 amino acids. The germline V gene encodes CDR1 MNHNY and CDR2 SVGAGI (reference sequence). Trimming pared 4 bases from V and 6 bases from J, leaving 16 bases between. CDR3 nucleotide sequence: TGTGCCAGCAGTTGGGGTAGGGCCAGGGGCGAGCAGTACGTC. Its protein is CASSWGRARGEQYV.

The chain uses TRBV11-3 and TRBJ2-1; D tentatively reads TRBD1 or TRBD2 (5 bases each). The V and J ends lost 4 bases and 4 bases respectively, with 14 bases between them. The CDR3 totals 15 residues. CDR1 is SGHNT and CDR2 is YENEEA in the germline V gene. The CDR3 protein is CASSSTAAKYNEQFF. In DNA form, the CDR3 reads TGTGCCAGCAGCTCGACAGCGGCTAAATACAATGAGCAGTTCTTC.